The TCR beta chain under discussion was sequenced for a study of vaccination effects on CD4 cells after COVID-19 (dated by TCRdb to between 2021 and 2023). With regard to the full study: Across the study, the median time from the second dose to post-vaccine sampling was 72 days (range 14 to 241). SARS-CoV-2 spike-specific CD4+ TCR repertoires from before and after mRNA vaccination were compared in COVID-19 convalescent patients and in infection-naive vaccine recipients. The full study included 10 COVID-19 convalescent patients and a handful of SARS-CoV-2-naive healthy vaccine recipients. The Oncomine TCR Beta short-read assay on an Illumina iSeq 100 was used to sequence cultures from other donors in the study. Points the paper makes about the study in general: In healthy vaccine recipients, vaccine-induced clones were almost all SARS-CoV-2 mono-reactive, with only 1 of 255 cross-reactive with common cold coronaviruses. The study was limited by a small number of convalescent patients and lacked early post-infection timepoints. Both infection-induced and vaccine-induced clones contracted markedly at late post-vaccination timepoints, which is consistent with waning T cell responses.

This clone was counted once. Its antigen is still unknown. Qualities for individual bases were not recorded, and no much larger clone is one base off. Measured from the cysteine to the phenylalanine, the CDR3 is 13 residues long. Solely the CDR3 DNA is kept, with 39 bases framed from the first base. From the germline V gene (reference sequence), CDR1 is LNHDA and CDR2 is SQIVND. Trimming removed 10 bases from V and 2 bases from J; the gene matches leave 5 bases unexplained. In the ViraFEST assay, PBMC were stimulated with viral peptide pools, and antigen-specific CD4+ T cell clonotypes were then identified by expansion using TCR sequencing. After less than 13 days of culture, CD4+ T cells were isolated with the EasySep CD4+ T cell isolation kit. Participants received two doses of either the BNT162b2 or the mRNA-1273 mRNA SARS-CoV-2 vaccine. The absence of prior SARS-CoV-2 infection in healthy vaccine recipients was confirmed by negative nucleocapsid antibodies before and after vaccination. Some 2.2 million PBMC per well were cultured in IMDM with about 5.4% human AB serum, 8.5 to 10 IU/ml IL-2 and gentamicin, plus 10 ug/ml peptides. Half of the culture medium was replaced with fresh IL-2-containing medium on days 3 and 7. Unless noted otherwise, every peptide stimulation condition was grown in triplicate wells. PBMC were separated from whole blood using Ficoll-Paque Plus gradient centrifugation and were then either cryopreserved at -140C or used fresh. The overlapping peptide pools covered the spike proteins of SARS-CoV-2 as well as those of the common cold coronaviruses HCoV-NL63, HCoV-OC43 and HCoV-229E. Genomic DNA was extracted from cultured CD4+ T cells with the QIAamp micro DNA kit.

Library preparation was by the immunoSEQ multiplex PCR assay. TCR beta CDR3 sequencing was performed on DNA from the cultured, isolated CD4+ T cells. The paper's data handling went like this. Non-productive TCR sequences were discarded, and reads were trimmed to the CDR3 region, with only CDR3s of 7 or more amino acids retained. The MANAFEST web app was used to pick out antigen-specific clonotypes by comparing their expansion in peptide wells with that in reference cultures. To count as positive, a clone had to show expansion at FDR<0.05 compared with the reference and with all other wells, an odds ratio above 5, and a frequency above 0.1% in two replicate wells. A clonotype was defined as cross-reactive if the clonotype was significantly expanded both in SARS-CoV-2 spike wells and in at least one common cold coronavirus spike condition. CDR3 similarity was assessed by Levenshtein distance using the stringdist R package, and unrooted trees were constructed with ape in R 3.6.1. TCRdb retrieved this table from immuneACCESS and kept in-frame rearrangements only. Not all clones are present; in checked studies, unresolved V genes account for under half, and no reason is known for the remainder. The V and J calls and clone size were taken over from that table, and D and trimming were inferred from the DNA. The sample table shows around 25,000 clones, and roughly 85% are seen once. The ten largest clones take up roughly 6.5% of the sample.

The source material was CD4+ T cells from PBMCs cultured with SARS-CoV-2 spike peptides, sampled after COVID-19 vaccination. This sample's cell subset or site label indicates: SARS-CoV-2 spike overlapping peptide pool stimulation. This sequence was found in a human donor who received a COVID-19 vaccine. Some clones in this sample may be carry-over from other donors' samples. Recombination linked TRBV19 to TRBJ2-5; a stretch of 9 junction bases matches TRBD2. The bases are TGTGCCACCTCAAGCGGGGGGCAAGAGACCCAGTACTTC. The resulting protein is CATSSGGQETQYF.